This TCR beta chain was sequenced during a study of T-cell reconstitution after alpha-beta-depleted transplantation in children. V lost 1 base and J 6 bases, leaving 8 bases between the germline ends. CDR1 and CDR2 from the germline V gene are SGHRS and YFSETQ. CDR3 length: 14 residues. TCRbeta library preparation incorporated unique molecular identifiers. Using its own MiXCR run on the PCR reads, TCRdb lists one record per CDR3 protein. This table holds about 610,000 distinct CDR3 sequences, 10% found once. Sample: PBMCs from the stem cell graft donor, taken from the stem cell graft. This rearrangement joins TRBV5-1 to TRBJ1-6; the D is unclear. The receptor comes from a human donor who donated a stem cell graft to a child with acute myeloid leukemia. CDR3 residues: CASSLRQFNSPLHF. As DNA, the CDR3 is TGCGCCAGCAGCTTGCGTCAGTTTAATTCACCCCTCCACTTT.